This T cell receptor beta chain was identified in a study of T cells after yellow fever vaccination. MiXCR, run by TCRdb on the 5' RACE reads, gives a single entry per CDR3 protein. Here the sample spans more than 250,000 distinct CDR3 sequences, about 6.9% being singletons. Germline V gene sequence: CDR1 SEHNR, CDR2 FQNEAQ (reference sequence). V was shortened by 5 bases and J by 14 bases, with 19 bases between the two germline ends. This CDR3 contains 13 residues. The sequences come from PBMCs, collected roughly 46 days after the first yellow fever vaccination. This chain uses TRBV7-9 with TRBJ2-1, with D maybe TRBD2 (6 bases). The clonotype was recovered from a man in his late teens or twenties who received the YFV17D yellow fever vaccine. The CDR3 loop is CASSPPSGVGEFF. CDR3 nucleotides: TGTGCCAGCAGCCCTCCTTCGGGGGTGGGGGAGTTCTTC.